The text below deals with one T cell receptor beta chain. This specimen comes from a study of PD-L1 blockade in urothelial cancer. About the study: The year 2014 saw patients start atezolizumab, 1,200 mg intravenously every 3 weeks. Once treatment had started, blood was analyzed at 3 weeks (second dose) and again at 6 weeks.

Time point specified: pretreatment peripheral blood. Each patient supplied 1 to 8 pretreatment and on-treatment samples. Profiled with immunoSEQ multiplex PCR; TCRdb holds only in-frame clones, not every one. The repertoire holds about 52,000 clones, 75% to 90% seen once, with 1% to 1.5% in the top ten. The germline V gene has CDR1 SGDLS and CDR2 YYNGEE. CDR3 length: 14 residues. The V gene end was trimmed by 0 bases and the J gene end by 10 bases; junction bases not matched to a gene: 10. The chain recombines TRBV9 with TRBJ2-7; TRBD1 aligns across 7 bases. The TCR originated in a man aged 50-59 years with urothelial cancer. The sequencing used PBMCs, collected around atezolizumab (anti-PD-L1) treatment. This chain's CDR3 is CASSVELGDSVQYF. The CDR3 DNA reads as TGTGCCAGCAGCGTAGAGCTCGGGGACAGCGTCCAGTACTTC.